This T cell receptor (beta chain) was identified during a study of cytomegalovirus exposure and HLA in healthy donors. About the study: A later analysis reported the same platform for the 120 validation repertoires and the roughly 650 first-cohort repertoires. Study findings and constraints: TCR sequences were mostly rare, though some public TCRs occurred in many donors. A classifier reportedly called cytomegalovirus status with high sensitivity and specificity.

CDR1 is LGHNT, CDR2 FRNRAP, per germline. The CDR3 is 15 residues long. With V trimmed by 5 bases and J by 1 base, 4 bases remained unmatched. Details on this clone: Its antigen is unknown.

The protocol was immunoSEQ multiplex PCR, while the TCRdb copy is restricted to in-frame clones and leaves out a portion. The sample shows about 160,000 clones, roughly 90% of them seen only once. This chain joins TRBV12-5 and TRBJ2-1; 8 nucleotides match TRBD2. The receptor was derived from a woman in her late teens or twenties in good health and CMV-seropositive. Sequencing was carried out using PBMCs. CDR3 nucleotides: TGTGCTAGTGGTCGTACTAGCGGTTCCTACAATGAGCAGTTCTTC. This codes for CASGRTSGSYNEQFF.